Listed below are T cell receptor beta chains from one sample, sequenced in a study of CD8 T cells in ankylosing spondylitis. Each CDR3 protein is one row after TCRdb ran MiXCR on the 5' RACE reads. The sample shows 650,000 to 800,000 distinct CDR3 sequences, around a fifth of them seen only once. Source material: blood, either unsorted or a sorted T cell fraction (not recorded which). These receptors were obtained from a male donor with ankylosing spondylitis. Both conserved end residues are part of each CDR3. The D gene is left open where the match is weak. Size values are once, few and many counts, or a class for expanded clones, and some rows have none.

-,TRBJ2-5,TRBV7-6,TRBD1,TGTGCCAGCGGTCCGGACAGGGAAGACGAGACCCAGTACTTC,CASGPDREDETQYF
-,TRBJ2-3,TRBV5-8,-,TGTGCCAGCAGCTTGCAAGGGGACACCCCGAAGTATTTT,CASSLQGDTPKYF
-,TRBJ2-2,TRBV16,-,TGTGCCAGCTCCAAGCGGCAGGGCAAGAACACCGGGGAGCTGTTTTTT,CASSKRQGKNTGELFF
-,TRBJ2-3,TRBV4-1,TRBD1,TGCGCCAGCAGCCAAGAAGGGGGCGCGGTTGCAGATACGCAGTATTTT,CASSQEGGAVADTQYF
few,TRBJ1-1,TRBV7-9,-,TGTGCCAGCAGTTACGCACAGGAGGCCCTGAACACTGAAGCTTTCTTT,CASSYAQEALNTEAFF
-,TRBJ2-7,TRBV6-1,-,TGTGCCACCCGGGACACCTTCTCCTACGAGCAGTACTTC,CATRDTFSYEQYF
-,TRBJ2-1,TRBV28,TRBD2,TGTGCCGGAACCGGGAGCGGGAGCTCCTACAATGAGCAGTTCTTC,CAGTGSGSSYNEQFF
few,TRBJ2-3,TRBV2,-,TGTGCCAGCAAAAGGCGACAGACCACAGATACGCAGTATTTT,CASKRRQTTDTQYF
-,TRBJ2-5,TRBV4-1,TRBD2,TGCGCCAGCAGCCTTCGACTAGCGGGAGGCTCGATTCAAGAGACCCAGTACTTC,CASSLRLAGGSIQETQYF
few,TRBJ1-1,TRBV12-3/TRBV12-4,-,TGTGCCAGCAGTTTAGCGCGGGTAGCAACTGAAGCTTTCTTT,CASSLARVATEAFF
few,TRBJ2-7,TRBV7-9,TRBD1,TGTGCCAGCGGATCCGGGACAGCGGACTACGAGCAGTACTTC,CASGSGTADYEQYF
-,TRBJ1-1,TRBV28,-,TGTGCCAGCAGTTCACATCTCTCACCTGACATAGAAGCTTTCTTT,CASSSHLSPDIEAFF
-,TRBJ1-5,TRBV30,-,TGTGCCTGGAGCCAGGGGAGTAGCAATCAGCCCCAGCATTTT,CAWSQGSSNQPQHF
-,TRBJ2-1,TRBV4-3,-,TGCGCCAGCAGCCAAGATAGGGTGCCTCCCTACAATGAGCAGTTCTTC,CASSQDRVPPYNEQFF
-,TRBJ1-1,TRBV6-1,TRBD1,TGTGCCAGCACGGGACAGCCGAACACTGAAGCTTTCTTT,CASTGQPNTEAFF
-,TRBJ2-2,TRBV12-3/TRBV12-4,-,TGTGCCAGCAGTTTTACCGTGAGGGGACGAGCCAACTCGAGGGGGAACACCGGGGAGCTGTTTTTT,CASSFTVRGRANSRGNTGELFF
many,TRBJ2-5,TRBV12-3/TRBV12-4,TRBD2,TGTGCCAGCAGGCGAGCGGGAGGGGAGACCCAGTACTTC,CASRRAGGETQYF
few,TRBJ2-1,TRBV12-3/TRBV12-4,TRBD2,TGTGCCAGCAGTTTGGGAGGGAGCGGTGAGCAGTTCTTC,CASSLGGSGEQFF
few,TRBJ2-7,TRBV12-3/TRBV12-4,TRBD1,TGTGCCAGCAGTTTAGCGGGGACAGGGGGGGAGCAGTACTTC,CASSLAGTGGEQYF
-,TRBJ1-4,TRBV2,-,TGTGCCAGCAGTGCCAGTACGCGGGAAAAACTGTTTTTT,CASSASTREKLFF
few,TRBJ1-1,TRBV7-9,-,TGTGCCAGCAGCTTAGGAGGGGGGTTAGACACTGAAGCTTTCTTT,CASSLGGGLDTEAFF
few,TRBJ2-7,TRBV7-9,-,TGTGCCAGCAGCTTAGTAGAGGTCGGTTCCTACGAGCAGTACTTC,CASSLVEVGSYEQYF
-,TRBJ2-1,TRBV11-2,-,TGTGCCAGCAGCTTATGGGGAAATCAAGACAATGAGCAGTTCTTC,CASSLWGNQDNEQFF
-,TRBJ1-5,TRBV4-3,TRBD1,TGCGCCAGCAGCCAAACGACAGGGAATCAGCCCCAGCATTTT,CASSQTTGNQPQHF
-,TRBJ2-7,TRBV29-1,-,TGCAGCGTTGGCCGCGGGCCTTACTCCTACGAGCAGTACTTC,CSVGRGPYSYEQYF
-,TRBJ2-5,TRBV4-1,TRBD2,TGCGCCAGCAGCCAGCCGACTAGCGGGAGGAAAGGGACCCAGTACTTC,CASSQPTSGRKGTQYF
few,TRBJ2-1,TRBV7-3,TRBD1,TGTGCCAGCAGCTTAGGGACAGGGGGCCACAATGAGCAGTTCTTC,CASSLGTGGHNEQFF
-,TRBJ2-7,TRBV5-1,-,TGCGCCAGCAGCTTCCGGGACGGGTCCTACGAGCAGTACTTC,CASSFRDGSYEQYF
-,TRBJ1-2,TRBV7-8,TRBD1,TGTGCCAGCAGACCAGACAGGGGGCGAGGGAATGGCTACACCTTC,CASRPDRGRGNGYTF
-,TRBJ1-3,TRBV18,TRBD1,TGTGCCAGCTCATCGAAACGAGACAGGGGGTCTGGAAACACCATATATTTT,CASSSKRDRGSGNTIYF
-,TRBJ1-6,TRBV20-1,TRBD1,TGCAGTGCTAGAGGACAGGGTGAGGTGGATTCACCCCTCCACTTT,CSARGQGEVDSPLHF
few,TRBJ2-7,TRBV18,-,TGTGCCAGCTCACCACTGGAGATCTCCTACGAGCAGTACTTC,CASSPLEISYEQYF
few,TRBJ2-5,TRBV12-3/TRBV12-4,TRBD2,TGTGCCAGCAATAGCGGGAGCATCGAGACCCAGTACTTC,CASNSGSIETQYF
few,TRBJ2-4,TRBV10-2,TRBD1,TGCGCCAGCAGTGAGACAGTGACAGGGATGGTCACCAAAAACATTCAGTACTTC,CASSETVTGMVTKNIQYF
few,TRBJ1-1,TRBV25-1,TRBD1,TGTGCCAGCAGCTCCGGGACAGGTTACAACACTGAAGCTTTCTTT,CASSSGTGYNTEAFF
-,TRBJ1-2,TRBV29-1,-,TGCAGCGTGGCCGGGACCTCACGACACTATGGCTACACCTTC,CSVAGTSRHYGYTF
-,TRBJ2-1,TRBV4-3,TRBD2,TGCGCCAGCAGCCAAGGGACTAGCGGGAGTCCGTCCTACAATGAGCAGTTCTTC,CASSQGTSGSPSYNEQFF
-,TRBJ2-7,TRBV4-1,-,TGCGCCAGCAGCCAAGGGGTTGATCAGGGACCCTACGAGCAGTACTTC,CASSQGVDQGPYEQYF
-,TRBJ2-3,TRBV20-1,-,TGCAGTGCTAGAGTCGCCCCAGGGGTAAAAGATACGCAGTATTTT,CSARVAPGVKDTQYF
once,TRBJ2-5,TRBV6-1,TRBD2,TGTGCCAGCAGTCCCAACAGCGGGGGAGGACAAGAGACCCAGTACTTC,CASSPNSGGGQETQYF
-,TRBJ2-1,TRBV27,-,TGTGCCAGCAATTTGGGACCAAGGGGAAGCAATGAGCAGTTCTTC,CASNLGPRGSNEQFF